This TCR beta chain was found in a study of blood T cells in healthy people across ages. A second 7 to 11 cycle PCR used barcoded and J-beta primers. TCRdb reanalysed the 5' RACE reads using MiXCR and keeps one entry per CDR3 protein. The table records hundreds of thousands of distinct CDR3 sequences, around 52% of them present only once. The study's findings and limits: A roughly linear age-dependent decrease characterized TCR beta diversity per million T cells. It was the long-lived donors that had more naive CD4+ cells and higher diversity than aged donors.

This clonotype came up a few times. Its antigen is as yet unknown. This CDR3 spans 17 amino acids. The junction had 16 bases not matched to a gene; V was cut back by 4 bases and J by 9 bases. The sequencing input was blood. This clonotype was obtained from a woman at least 80 years old in good health. The chain couples TRBV12-3 or TRBV12-4 to TRBJ1-5, with 9 bases matching TRBD1. This CDR3 is CASSSTARRMGQGPQHF. CDR3 in DNA: TGTGCCAGCAGTTCCACCGCCCGAAGAATGGGACAGGGGCCCCAGCATTTT.